These 21 T cell receptor beta chains were sequenced from one sample in a study of T-cell reconstitution after alpha-beta-depleted transplantation in children. Preparation of the TCRbeta library involved a method that used unique molecular identifiers. MiXCR, applied by TCRdb to the PCR reads, yields one record per CDR3 protein. Here the sample spans 15,000 to 20,000 distinct CDR3 sequences, over 10% being singletons. The specimen comprised PBMCs, mostly from graft donor cells, sampled 180 days after TCRalphabeta/CD19-depleted stem cell transplant. The receptors stem from a boy younger than two who had a stem cell transplant for Wiskott-Aldrich syndrome, so the T cells may come from the graft donor.

This clonotype was counted at least ten times. The V gene is TRBV12-3 or TRBV12-4, the J gene TRBJ1-2; no definite D call. CDR3 length equals 13 residues. Trimming stripped 4 bases from V and 7 bases from J, with 13 bases between. CDR3 nucleotides: TGTGCCAGCAGTTCCGACAAGGGTCGTGGCTACACCTTC. It yields the protein CASSSDKGRGYTF.

This clonotype was detected ten times or more. The V gene is TRBV11-2, the J gene TRBJ2-3, with TRBD1 matching over 7 bases. The trim removed 1 base at V and 5 bases at J, leaving 15 bases unmatched. This CDR3 spans 18 amino acids. Germline V gene lookup returns CDR1 SGHAT and CDR2 FQNNGV. The CDR3 DNA is TGTGCCAGCAGCTTAGGGGTGGGGTCATCCCCAGGGGGAGATACGCAGTATTTT. Its translation is CASSLGVGSSPGGDTQYF.

This clonotype was picked up many times. V usage is TRBV20-1 and J usage is TRBJ2-1, with 11 positions matching TRBD2. Losses at the gene ends were 3 bases for V and 0 bases for J; bases not matched to a gene: 4. CDR1 is DFQATT and CDR2 is SNEGSKA in the germline V gene (reference sequence). The CDR3 is 16 amino acids. The DNA for the CDR3 is TGCAGTGCTAGGGGACTAGCGGTGAGCTCCTACAATGAGCAGTTCTTC. It translates to CSARGLAVSSYNEQFF.

The J gene is TRBJ2-7, the V gene TRBV5-1; TRBD2 matches 8 bases. This CDR3 has 16 amino acids. Looked up from germline, CDR1 is SGHRS and CDR2 is YFSETQ. V trimming: 0 bases; J trimming: 2 bases; junction bases outside the gene matches: 7. The CDR3 DNA reads as TGCGCCAGCAGCTTGGGAGGCCTAGCGGGCGCCTACGAGCAGTACTTC. Its translation: CASSLGGLAGAYEQYF.

The chain links TRBV7-8 to TRBJ1-5, with 9 bases lining up with TRBD1. CDR3 length equals 16 residues. Germline lookup yields CDR1 SGHVS and CDR2 FQNEAQ. V trimming: 1 base; J trimming: 6 bases; junction bases outside the gene matches: 7. This CDR3 reads CASSLVRGQGLQPQHF. CDR3 in DNA: TGTGCCAGCAGCTTAGTTAGGGGACAGGGTCTTCAGCCCCAGCATTTT.

The genes are TRBV6-1 and TRBJ1-2, with D maybe TRBD1 (5 bases). This CDR3 is built from 13 residues. V was shortened by 9 bases and J by 6 bases, with 17 bases between the two germline ends. Germline CDR1 MNHNS, CDR2 SASEGT. CDR3: CASDDSSFDGYTF. The CDR3 DNA is TGTGCCAGTGACGACAGTTCCTTCGATGGCTACACCTTC.

J is TRBJ2-7 and V is TRBV11-2; 9 positions agree with TRBD1. Germline V lookup: CDR1 SGHAT, CDR2 FQNNGV. This CDR3 has 14 amino acids. V shed 4 bases and J 4 bases; nucleotides not matched to a gene: 5. The CDR3 spells CASSSYRGRYEQYF. For the CDR3, the DNA is TGTGCCAGCAGCTCTTACAGGGGGCGGTACGAGCAGTACTTC.

This chain connects TRBV12-3 or TRBV12-4 to TRBJ2-6; 8 positions agree with TRBD1. The CDR3 is 17 residues long. J was trimmed by 0 bases and V by 5 bases; bases with no gene match: 6. In DNA, the CDR3 is TGTGCCAGCAGTCCGCCAACAGGGGGCTCTGGGGCCAACGTCCTGACTTTC. Its protein is CASSPPTGGSGANVLTF.

This chain links TRBV11-2 with TRBJ2-1; D remains ambiguous. CDR1 is SGHAT, CDR2 FQNNGV, per germline. V lost 5 bases to trimming and J lost 11 bases, with 16 bases between them. The CDR3 spans 13 residues. In DNA form, the CDR3 reads TGTGCCAGCAGCGCGTCCGGCCCCAGTAAGCAGTTCTTC. This encodes CASSASGPSKQFF.

By share, this clonotype counts as medium-sized. CDR3 sequence: CATSPRTTGELFF. The CDR3 bases are TGTGCCACCAGTCCCCGAACCACCGGGGAGCTGTTTTTT. J is TRBJ2-2 and V is TRBV24-1, with D unresolved. With 6 bases removed from V and 4 bases from J, the gap between germline ends came to 8 bases. Germline V CDR1 and CDR2: KGHDR, SFDVKD. The CDR3 runs 13 residues.

Ten or more counts support this clonotype. The rearrangement links TRBV7-9 to TRBJ1-4, with D perhaps matching TRBD1 (5 bases). CDR1 is SEHNR, CDR2 FQNEAQ, per germline (reference sequence). V was cut by 5 bases and J by 0 bases, with 7 bases left in between. This CDR3 spans 14 amino acids. The CDR3 loop reads CASSARATNEKLFF. DNA for the CDR3: TGTGCCAGCAGCGCCAGGGCAACTAATGAAAAACTGTTTTTT.

This clonotype was observed many times. The CDR3 DNA reads as TGTGCCAGCAGCTTAGACCCAGCGGACTCCTACGAGCAGTACTTC. The encoded protein is CASSLDPADSYEQYF. The chain recombines TRBV7-2 with TRBJ2-7, with D possibly TRBD2 on 5 matching bases. The length of the CDR3 is 15 residues. The germline V gene encodes CDR1 SGHTA and CDR2 FQGNSA. V lost 1 base, J lost 0 bases, and 10 bases lay in between. The full variable domain, with the rest looked up from reference TRBV7-2 and TRBJ2-7, is GAGVSQSPSNKVTEKGKDVELRCDPISGHTALYWYRQSLGQGLEFLIYFQGNSAPDKSGLPSDRFSAERTGGSVSTLTIQRTQQEDSAVYLCASSLDPADSYEQYFGPGTRLTVT.

This clonotype was seen ten or more times. The J gene is TRBJ2-7, the V gene TRBV4-3; 11 bases fit TRBD2. The CDR3 has 15 amino acids. Losses at the gene ends were 8 bases for V and 4 bases for J; bases not matched to a gene: 10. Germline lookup yields CDR1 LGHNA and CDR2 YSLEER. The CDR3 reads CASPKPTSGSYEQYF. The DNA of the CDR3 is TGCGCCAGCCCTAAGCCTACTAGCGGGAGTTACGAGCAGTACTTC.

This clonotype turned up a few times. The chain employs TRBV9 and TRBJ1-4; TRBD1 matches at 7 bases. Trimming cost V 4 bases and J 4 bases; bases outside gene matches: 10. The CDR3 is made up of 16 amino acids. Looked up from germline, CDR1 is SGDLS and CDR2 is YYNGEE. CDR3 DNA: TGTGCCAGCAGCACCCTAGGGACAGCACATAATGAAAAACTGTTTTTT. Residues: CASSTLGTAHNEKLFF.

This clonotype was picked up many times. The chain employs TRBV28 and TRBJ1-2; perhaps TRBD1 as D (5 bases). CDR3 length equals 19 residues. Germline V CDR1 and CDR2: MDHEN, SYDVKM. Trimming removed 5 bases at V and 4 bases at J, with 29 bases between. The DNA for the CDR3 is TGTGCCAGCAGTGCATCATATCCGGGAAAAGGGGATTACAGCTATGGCTACACCTTC. It is translated as CASSASYPGKGDYSYGYTF.

The CDR3 DNA reads as TGTGCCAGCAGTTCAGCAGGAGTTCTGGATCAGCCCCAGCATTTT. Amino acids: CASSSAGVLDQPQHF. The chain carries TRBV28 and TRBJ1-5, with D unclear. V was shortened by 4 bases and J by 5 bases, with 15 bases between the two germline ends. Germline CDR1 is MDHEN and CDR2 is SYDVKM. The CDR3 has 15 residues.

The V gene is TRBV20-1, the J gene TRBJ2-3; a weak D match, TRBD1 (6 bases). CDR1 is DFQATT and CDR2 is SNEGSKA in the germline V gene (reference sequence). This CDR3 is built from 15 residues. V dropped 3 bases and J dropped 0 bases, with 13 bases sitting between them. CDR3 in amino acids: CSASRRGPSTDTQYF. CDR3 sequence (DNA): TGCAGTGCTAGTCGCAGGGGACCTAGCACAGATACGCAGTATTTT.

This clonotype was picked up a small number of times. This sequence joins TRBV29-1 and TRBJ1-2; TRBD1 matches at 8 bases. The germline CDR1 and CDR2 sequences are SQVTM and ANQGSEA. The CDR3 runs 14 residues. The junction had 10 bases not matched to a gene; V was cut back by 6 bases and J by 4 bases. CDR3 DNA: TGCAGCGTACCCAACAGGGGGACCTTCTATGGCTACACCTTC. Translated, it gives CSVPNRGTFYGYTF.

This clonotype was seen only a few times. J is TRBJ2-5 and V is TRBV5-1; no reliable D call. The length of the CDR3 is 12 residues. Between the trimmed V and J ends, which lost 4 bases and 4 bases, there was a span of 8 bases. Germline CDR1 is SGHRS and CDR2 is YFSETQ. CDR3 bases: TGCGCCAGCAGCCATCCACCAGAGACCCAGTACTTC. It specifies CASSHPPETQYF.

The chain has TRBV4-1 and TRBJ1-1; D remains unclear. From germline, CDR1 is MGHRA and CDR2 YSYEKL. V lost 3 bases and J lost 8, with 13 bases in between. The CDR3 consists of 13 residues. In DNA form, the CDR3 reads TGCGCCAGCAGCCACGGGGAATTTACCGAAGCTTTCTTT. It is translated as CASSHGEFTEAFF.

V and J are TRBV5-6 and TRBJ2-1; no definite D call. Germline assignment: CDR1 SGHDT and CDR2 YYEEEE. This CDR3 has 12 residues. Trimming removed 1 base from V and 6 bases from J, with 5 bases in between. CDR3: CASSLISNEQFF. CDR3 DNA sequence: TGTGCCAGCAGCTTGATTAGCAATGAGCAGTTCTTC.